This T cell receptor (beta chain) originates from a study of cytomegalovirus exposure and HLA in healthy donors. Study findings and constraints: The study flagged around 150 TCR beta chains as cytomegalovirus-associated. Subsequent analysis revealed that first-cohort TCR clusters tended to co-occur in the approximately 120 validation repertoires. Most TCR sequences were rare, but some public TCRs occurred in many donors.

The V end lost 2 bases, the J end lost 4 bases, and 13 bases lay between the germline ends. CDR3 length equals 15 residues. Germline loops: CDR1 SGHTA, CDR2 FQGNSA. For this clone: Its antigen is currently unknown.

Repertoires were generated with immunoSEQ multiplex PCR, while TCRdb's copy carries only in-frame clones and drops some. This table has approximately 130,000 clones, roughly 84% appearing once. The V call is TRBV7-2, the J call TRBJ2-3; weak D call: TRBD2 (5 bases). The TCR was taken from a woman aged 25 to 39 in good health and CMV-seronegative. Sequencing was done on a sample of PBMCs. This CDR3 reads CASSLHPGLADTQYF. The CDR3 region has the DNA TGTGCCAGCAGCTTACATCCGGGGTTAGCAGATACGCAGTATTTT.